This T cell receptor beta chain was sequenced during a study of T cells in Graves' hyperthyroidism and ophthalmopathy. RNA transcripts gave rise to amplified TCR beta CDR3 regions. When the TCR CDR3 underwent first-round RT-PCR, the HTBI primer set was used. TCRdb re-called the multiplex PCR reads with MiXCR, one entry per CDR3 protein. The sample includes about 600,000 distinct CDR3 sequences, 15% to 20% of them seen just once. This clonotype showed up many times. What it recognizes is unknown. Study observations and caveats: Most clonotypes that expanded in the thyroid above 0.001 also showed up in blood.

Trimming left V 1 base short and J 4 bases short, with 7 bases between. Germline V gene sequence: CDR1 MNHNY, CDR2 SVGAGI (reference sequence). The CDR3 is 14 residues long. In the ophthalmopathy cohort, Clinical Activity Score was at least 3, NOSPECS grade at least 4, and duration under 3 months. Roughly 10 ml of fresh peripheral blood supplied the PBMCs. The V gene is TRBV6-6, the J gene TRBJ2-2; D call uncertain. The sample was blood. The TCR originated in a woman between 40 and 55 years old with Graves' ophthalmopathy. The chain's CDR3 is CASSYWTRTGELFF. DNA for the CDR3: TGTGCCAGCAGTTACTGGACCCGCACCGGGGAGCTGTTTTTT.